The 19 T cell receptor beta chains given below trace back to one sample, sequenced in a study of cytomegalovirus exposure and HLA in healthy donors. PCR was performed using 60 Vbeta and 13 Jbeta primers. The protocol was immunoSEQ multiplex PCR, while the TCRdb copy is restricted to in-frame clones and leaves out a portion. Seen here are around 250,000 clones, about 90% observed once, and the top ten hold 1.7%. Material: PBMCs. The receptors derive from a girl aged 2-10 years in good health and CMV-seronegative.

The genes are TRBV10-1 and TRBJ2-7; 9 bases line up with TRBD2. The CDR3 runs to 13 residues. The germline V gene has CDR1 WNHNN and CDR2 SYGVQD (reference sequence). The V segment lost 9 bases and the J segment 3 bases; nucleotides outside the gene matches: 6. Written as DNA, the CDR3 is TGCGCCAGGCCTGCGGGGGGGCTCTACGAGCAGTACTTC. Amino acids: CARPAGGLYEQYF.

The chain has TRBV5-1 and TRBJ2-3; D gene uncertain. V was trimmed by 4 bases and J by 5 bases, leaving 8 bases between them. The length of the CDR3 is 12 residues. In germline, CDR1 is SGHRS, CDR2 YFSETQ. CDR3 bases: TGCGCCAGCAGCCCGTCGGGAGATACGCAGTATTTT. Translation: CASSPSGDTQYF.

V is TRBV19 and J is TRBJ2-7; TRBD1 aligns across 10 bases. Germline trimming cut 5 bases from V and 1 base from J; bases unmatched to any gene: 8. The CDR3 is made up of 16 amino acids. The V gene's germline CDR1 is LNHDA and CDR2 SQIVND (reference sequence). The CDR3 is CASSPRDRGRSYEQYF. CDR3 in DNA: TGTGCCAGTAGTCCCCGTGACAGGGGGCGATCCTACGAGCAGTACTTC.

In this sample, this clone turned up once. The chain links TRBV9 to TRBJ2-1; D might be TRBD2 (6 bases). V was pared by 3 bases and J by 4 bases, with 20 bases between. CDR3 length: 17 residues. Germline V gives CDR1 SGDLS, CDR2 YYNGEE. The CDR3 loop is CASSGSKTGTQYNEQFF. The DNA of the CDR3 is TGTGCCAGCAGCGGATCGAAGACCGGGACTCAATACAATGAGCAGTTCTTC.

V usage is TRBV30 and J usage is TRBJ2-7; D possibly corresponds to TRBD1 (6 bases). Germline lookup yields CDR1 GTSNPN and CDR2 SVGIG (reference sequence). The CDR3 sequence is 12 residues long. The V and J ends lost 2 bases and 6 bases respectively, with 11 bases between them. The chain's CDR3 is CAWSLGQPEQYF. DNA for the CDR3: TGTGCCTGGAGTTTGGGACAACCCGAGCAGTACTTC.

The CDR3 DNA follows: TGTGCCAGCAGCGTAGTAGGGGGACTAGCGGGGGGGCCTTCCCTAGCCAAAAACATTCAGTACTTC. It translates to CASSVVGGLAGGPSLAKNIQYF. The chain is built from TRBV9 and TRBJ2-4, with TRBD2 identical over 16 bases. The CDR3 has 22 amino acids. Germline CDR1 SGDLS, CDR2 YYNGEE. V trimming: 0 bases; J trimming: 0 bases; junction bases outside the gene matches: 12.

The chain is built from TRBV20-1 and TRBJ2-7; D might be TRBD2 (6 bases). This CDR3 has 11 amino acids. Trimming removed 4 bases from V and 4 bases from J, with 8 bases in between. Germline CDR1 is DFQATT and CDR2 is SNEGSKA (reference sequence). The CDR3 is CSATEGYEQYF. Here the CDR3 DNA reads TGCAGTGCTACGGAGGGATACGAGCAGTACTTC.

The chain combines TRBV6-6 with TRBJ1-1; TRBD1 agrees at 7 bases. From germline, CDR1 is MNHNY and CDR2 SVGAGI (reference sequence). The ends lost 6 bases at V and 0 bases at J; junction bases unmatched: 10. The CDR3 is 16 residues long. The DNA of the CDR3 is TGTGCCAGCAGCTTTAGACAGGGCCCTTTGAACACTGAAGCTTTCTTT. It yields the protein CASSFRQGPLNTEAFF.

The genes are TRBV6-5 and TRBJ1-2; no clear D. CDR1 MNHEY and CDR2 SVGAGI come from the germline V gene. The CDR3 is made up of 15 amino acids. Between the trimmed V and J ends, which lost 2 bases and 8 bases, there was a span of 18 bases. The CDR3 reads CASSYSSGTVGGYTF. The CDR3 nucleotides read TGTGCCAGCAGTTACAGCTCCGGTACAGTAGGCGGCTACACCTTC.

This clone was seen only once. The CDR3 spells CASSYLGVGADTQYF. The DNA for the CDR3 is TGTGCCAGCAGTTACCTGGGAGTCGGAGCAGATACGCAGTATTTT. This chain uses TRBV6-5 with TRBJ2-3, with D tentatively TRBD2 (5 bases). Germline-derived CDR1 and CDR2 are MNHEY and SVGAGI. The CDR3 runs 15 residues. Trimming removed 2 bases from V and 4 bases from J, with 13 bases in between.

The chain joins TRBV5-6 to TRBJ2-7, with TRBD2 as a possible D gene (6 bases). CDR1 and CDR2 from the germline V gene are SGHDT and YYEEEE. The CDR3 loop spans 14 amino acids. V shed 0 bases and J shed 3 bases, with 10 bases lying between them. The CDR3 DNA sequence: TGTGCCAGCAGCTTGGTGCAGGGAGGCTACGAGCAGTACTTC. Amino acid sequence: CASSLVQGGYEQYF.

V is TRBV6-5 and J is TRBJ2-1; 14 bases match TRBD2. Per the germline V gene, CDR1 is MNHEY and CDR2 is SVGAGI. Germline trimming cut 5 bases from V and 13 bases from J; bases unmatched to any gene: 10. CDR3 length equals 15 residues. CDR3 in amino acids: CASSPQTSGRGVQFF. The CDR3 DNA is TGTGCCAGCAGTCCCCAGACTAGCGGGAGGGGGGTCCAGTTCTTC.

V is TRBV27 and J is TRBJ2-7; 12 bases align to TRBD1. J gave up 2 bases and V 2 bases, and 7 bases lay outside the gene matches. The germline gives CDR1 MNHEY, CDR2 SMNVEV (reference sequence). The CDR3 is made up of 17 amino acids. CDR3 nucleotide sequence: TGTGCCAGCAGTTTAACAGTTGGGGACAGGGGGCCCTACGAGCAGTACTTC. Its protein product is CASSLTVGDRGPYEQYF.

The table lists this clone with a count of one. The V gene is TRBV7-6, the J gene TRBJ2-7; 15 bases agree with TRBD2. Trimming cost V 5 bases and J 2 bases; bases outside gene matches: 7. Germline CDR1 SGHVS, CDR2 FNYEAQ. The CDR3 has 17 residues. The CDR3 sequence: CASSRTSGRANPYEQYF. The CDR3 bases are TGTGCCAGCAGCAGGACTAGCGGGAGGGCCAATCCCTACGAGCAGTACTTC.

This clone came up once. The V and J genes are TRBV5-6 and TRBJ2-5; 9 bases map to TRBD2. This CDR3 has 17 amino acids. Germline V gives CDR1 SGHDT, CDR2 YYEEEE. V lost 0 bases, J lost 7 bases, and 13 bases stayed unmatched. CDR3 in DNA: TGTGCCAGCAGCTTGGCCTCTTCAGCGGGGGGCTATGGGACCCAGTACTTC. Amino acids: CASSLASSAGGYGTQYF.

V is TRBV9 and J is TRBJ2-7; 10 bases align to TRBD2. The trim removed 0 bases at V and 5 bases at J, leaving 8 bases unmatched. The CDR3 has 16 amino acids. Per the germline V gene, CDR1 is SGDLS and CDR2 is YYNGEE. The CDR3: CASSVGGLAGDHEQYF. The CDR3 DNA follows: TGTGCCAGCAGCGTAGGGGGCCTAGCGGGGGACCACGAGCAGTACTTC.

This sequence joins TRBV13 and TRBJ2-7, with 9 bases identical to TRBD1. Germline CDR1 PRHDT, CDR2 FYEKMQ (reference sequence). The CDR3 runs 13 residues. V shed 3 bases, J shed 4 bases, and the junction held 1 base outside the gene matches. The CDR3 DNA is TGTGCCAGCAGCTTGGGACAGGGATACGAGCAGTACTTC. As protein: CASSLGQGYEQYF. The full variable domain, completed using reference TRBV13 and TRBJ2-7, is AAGVIQSPRHLIKEKRETATLKCYPIPRHDTVYWYQQGPGQDPQFLISFYEKMQSDKGSIPDRFSAQQFSDYHSELNMSSLELGDSALYFCASSLGQGYEQYFGPGTRLTVT.

Comments on this clone: Additional DNA sequences in this sample encode the identical CDR3. The chain carries TRBV6-1 and TRBJ1-1, with TRBD1 as a possible D gene (5 bases). Trimming removed 7 bases from V and 0 bases from J, with 9 bases in between. This CDR3 has 13 amino acids. From germline, CDR1 is MNHNS and CDR2 SASEGT. DNA of the CDR3: TGTGCCAGCACGAGACAGTTGAACACTGAAGCTTTCTTT. Protein product: CASTRQLNTEAFF.

CDR3 loop: CASSLGTGGRKLFF. The CDR3 DNA reads TGCGCCAGCAGCCTCGGGACAGGGGGCCGAAAACTGTTTTTT. The V gene is TRBV4-1, the J gene TRBJ1-4; 12 positions agree with TRBD1. V was clipped by 4 bases and J by 10 bases; unmatched bases: 4. This CDR3 is 14 amino acids long. CDR1 MGHRA and CDR2 YSYEKL come from the germline V gene.